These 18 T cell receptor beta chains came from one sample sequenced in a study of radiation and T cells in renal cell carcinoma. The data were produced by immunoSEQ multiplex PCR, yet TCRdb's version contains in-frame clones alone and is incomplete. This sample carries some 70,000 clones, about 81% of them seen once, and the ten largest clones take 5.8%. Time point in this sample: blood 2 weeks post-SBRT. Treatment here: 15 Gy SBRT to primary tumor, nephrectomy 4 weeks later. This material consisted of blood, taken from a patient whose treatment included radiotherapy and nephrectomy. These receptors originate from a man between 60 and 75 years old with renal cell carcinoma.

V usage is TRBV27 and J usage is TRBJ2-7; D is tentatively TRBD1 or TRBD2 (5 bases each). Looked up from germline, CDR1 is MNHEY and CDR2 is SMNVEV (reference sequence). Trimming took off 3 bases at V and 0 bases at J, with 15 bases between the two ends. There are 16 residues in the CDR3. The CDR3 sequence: CASSFSFEGSSYEQYF. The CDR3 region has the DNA TGTGCCAGCAGTTTCTCCTTCGAGGGGAGCTCCTACGAGCAGTACTTC.

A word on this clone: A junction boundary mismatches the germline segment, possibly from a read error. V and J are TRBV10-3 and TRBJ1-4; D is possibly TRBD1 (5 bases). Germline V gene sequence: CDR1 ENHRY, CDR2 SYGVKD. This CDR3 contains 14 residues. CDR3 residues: CASSDWDGVEKLFF. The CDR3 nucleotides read TGTGCCAGCAGTGACTGGGACGGCGTTGAAAAACTGTTTTTT.

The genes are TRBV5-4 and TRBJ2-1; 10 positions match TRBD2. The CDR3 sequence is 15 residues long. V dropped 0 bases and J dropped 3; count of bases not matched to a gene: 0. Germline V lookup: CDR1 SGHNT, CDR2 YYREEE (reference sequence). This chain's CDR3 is CASSLGTSGYNEQFF. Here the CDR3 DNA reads TGTGCCAGCAGCTTGGGGACTAGCGGCTACAATGAGCAGTTCTTC.

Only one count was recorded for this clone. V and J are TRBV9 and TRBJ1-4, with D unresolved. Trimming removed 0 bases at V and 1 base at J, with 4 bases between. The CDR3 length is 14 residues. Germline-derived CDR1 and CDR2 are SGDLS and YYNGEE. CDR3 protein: CASSVGGTNEKLFF. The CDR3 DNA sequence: TGTGCCAGCAGCGTAGGTGGAACTAATGAAAAACTGTTTTTT.

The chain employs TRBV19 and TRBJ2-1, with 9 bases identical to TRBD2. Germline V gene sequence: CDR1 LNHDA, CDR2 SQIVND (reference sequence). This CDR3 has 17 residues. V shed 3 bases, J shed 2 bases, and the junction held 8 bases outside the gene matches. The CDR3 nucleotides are TGTGCCAGTAGTATTGGTGGCGGGGGGGGCCCCTACAATGAGCAGTTCTTC. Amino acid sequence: CASSIGGGGGPYNEQFF.

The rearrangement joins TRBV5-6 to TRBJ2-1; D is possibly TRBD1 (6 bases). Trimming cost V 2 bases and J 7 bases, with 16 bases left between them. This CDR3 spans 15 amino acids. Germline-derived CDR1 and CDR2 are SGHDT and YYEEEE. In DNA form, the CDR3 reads TGTGCCAGCAGCTTCTGGGGGCTTGAATTAAATGAGCAGTTCTTC. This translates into CASSFWGLELNEQFF.

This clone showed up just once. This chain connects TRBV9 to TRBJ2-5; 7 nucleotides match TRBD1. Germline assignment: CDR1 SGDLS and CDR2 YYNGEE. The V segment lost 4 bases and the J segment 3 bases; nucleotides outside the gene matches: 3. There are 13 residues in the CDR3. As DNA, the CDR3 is TGTGCCAGCAGCTTCGGGACAGAAGAGACCCAGTACTTC. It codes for CASSFGTEETQYF.

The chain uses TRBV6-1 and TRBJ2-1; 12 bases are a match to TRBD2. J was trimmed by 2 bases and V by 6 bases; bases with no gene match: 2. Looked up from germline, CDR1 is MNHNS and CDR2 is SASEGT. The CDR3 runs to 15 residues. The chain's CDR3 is CASRLAGGPYNEQFF. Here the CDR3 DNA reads TGTGCCAGCAGGCTAGCGGGAGGGCCCTACAATGAGCAGTTCTTC.

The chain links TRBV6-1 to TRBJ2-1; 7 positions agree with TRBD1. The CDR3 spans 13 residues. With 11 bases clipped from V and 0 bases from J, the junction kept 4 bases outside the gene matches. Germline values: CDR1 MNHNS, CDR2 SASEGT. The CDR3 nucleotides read TGTGCCTTACAGGGGTTCTCCTACAATGAGCAGTTCTTC. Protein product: CALQGFSYNEQFF.

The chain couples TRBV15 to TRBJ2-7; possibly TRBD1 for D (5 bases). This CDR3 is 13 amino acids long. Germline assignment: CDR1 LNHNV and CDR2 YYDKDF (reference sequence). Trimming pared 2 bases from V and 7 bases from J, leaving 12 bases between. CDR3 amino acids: CATSRYPGSEQYF. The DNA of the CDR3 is TGTGCCACCAGCAGATATCCAGGGTCTGAGCAGTACTTC.

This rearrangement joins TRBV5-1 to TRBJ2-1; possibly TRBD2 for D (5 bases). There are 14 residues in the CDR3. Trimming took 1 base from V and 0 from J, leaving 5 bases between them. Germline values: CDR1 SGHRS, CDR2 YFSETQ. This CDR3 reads CASSLSGSYNEQFF. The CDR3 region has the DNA TGCGCCAGCAGCTTGAGCGGCTCCTACAATGAGCAGTTCTTC.

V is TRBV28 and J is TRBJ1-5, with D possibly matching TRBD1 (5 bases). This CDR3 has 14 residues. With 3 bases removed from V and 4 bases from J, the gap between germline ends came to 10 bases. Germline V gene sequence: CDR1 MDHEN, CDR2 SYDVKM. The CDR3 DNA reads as TGTGCCAGCAGTTTCCCCGGGGGAAATCAGCCCCAGCATTTT. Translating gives CASSFPGGNQPQHF.

The CDR3 DNA follows: TGTGCCAGCAGTTCGACAGGGGCGATTAACTATGGCTACACCTTC. Translating it yields CASSSTGAINYGYTF. The V gene is TRBV28, the J gene TRBJ1-2; TRBD1 matches 8 bases. Germline CDR1 MDHEN, CDR2 SYDVKM. This CDR3 has 15 residues. Losses at the gene ends were 4 bases for V and 1 base for J; bases not matched to a gene: 5.

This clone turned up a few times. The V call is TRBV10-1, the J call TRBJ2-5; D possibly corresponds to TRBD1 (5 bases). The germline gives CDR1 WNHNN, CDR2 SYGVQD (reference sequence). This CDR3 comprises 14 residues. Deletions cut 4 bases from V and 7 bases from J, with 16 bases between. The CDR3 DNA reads TGCGCCAGCAGTGCAGGGAACGAAGACGGGACCCAGTACTTC. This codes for CASSAGNEDGTQYF.

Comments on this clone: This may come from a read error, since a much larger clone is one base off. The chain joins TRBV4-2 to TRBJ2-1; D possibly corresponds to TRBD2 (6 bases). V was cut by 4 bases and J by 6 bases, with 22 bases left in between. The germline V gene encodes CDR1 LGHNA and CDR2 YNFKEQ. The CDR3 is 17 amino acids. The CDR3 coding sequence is TGTGCCAGCAGCCGCTCACCAGCGGAGGGAAGGAGCAATGAGCAGTTCTTC. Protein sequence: CASSRSPAEGRSNEQFF.

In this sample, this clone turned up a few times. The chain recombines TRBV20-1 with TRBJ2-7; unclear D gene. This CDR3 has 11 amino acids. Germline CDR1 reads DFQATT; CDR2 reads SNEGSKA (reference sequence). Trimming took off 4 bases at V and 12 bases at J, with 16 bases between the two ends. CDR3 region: CSANAADRGYF. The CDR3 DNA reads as TGCAGTGCTAACGCGGCGGACCGAGGGTACTTC.

The CDR3 DNA reads as TGTGCCAGTGGATCGAGGGTACCCTACGAGCAGTACTTC. This translates into CASGSRVPYEQYF. This rearrangement joins TRBV13 to TRBJ2-7, with D possibly matching TRBD2 (5 bases). There are 13 residues in the CDR3. CDR1 is PRHDT and CDR2 is FYEKMQ in the germline V gene (reference sequence). Trimming left V 9 bases short and J 2 bases short, with 14 bases between.

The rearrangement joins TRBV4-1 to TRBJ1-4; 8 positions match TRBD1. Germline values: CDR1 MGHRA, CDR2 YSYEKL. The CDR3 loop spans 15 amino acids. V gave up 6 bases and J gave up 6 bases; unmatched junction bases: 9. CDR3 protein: CASRQTGGTHEKLFF. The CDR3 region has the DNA TGCGCCAGCAGACAAACAGGGGGAACCCATGAAAAACTGTTTTTT.